The present TCR beta chain was sequenced within a study of shared clonotypes between healthy human individuals. Germline CDR1 reads GTSNPN; CDR2 reads SVGIG (reference sequence). With 4 bases removed from V and 2 bases from J, the gap between germline ends came to 12 bases. There are 13 residues in the CDR3. Only a few counts were recorded for this clone. The table came from immunoSEQ multiplex PCR; TCRdb's copy has only in-frame clones and leaves some out. The table lists approximately 1,000,000 clones, roughly 80% of them singletons. The chain carries TRBV30 and TRBJ2-7; D gene unclear. Sequencing was done on a sample of memory CD4+ T cells from PBMCs. The subset is: CD45RA-negative fraction. The sequence was collected from a man younger than 35 in good health. Some clones in this sample may be carry-over from other donors' samples. Here the CDR3 DNA reads TGTGCCTGGACCCAGCGTAGGGCCTACGAGCAGTACTTC. Translated, it gives CAWTQRRAYEQYF. Looking up the rest from reference TRBV30 and TRBJ2-7 gives the full variable domain: SQTIHQWPATLVQPVGSPLSLECTVEGTSNPNLYWYRQAAGRGLQLLFYSVGIGQISSEVPQNLSASRPQDRQFILSSKKLLLSDSGFYLCAWTQRRAYEQYFGPGTRLTVT.